This T cell receptor (beta chain) was recorded in a study of blood T cells in healthy people across ages. A second PCR of about 6 to 11 cycles used a sample-barcoded 5' primer and a J-beta primer mix. Tags on each cDNA molecule came from a template-switch adaptor with 12 random nucleotides. TCRdb ran MiXCR on the 5' RACE reads and lists one entry per CDR3 protein. Among over 1,500,000 distinct CDR3 sequences listed, around half were seen once. V dropped 3 bases and J dropped 0 bases, with 15 bases sitting between them. This CDR3 region has 16 residues. CDR1 and CDR2 from the germline V gene are LGHDT and YNNKEL (reference sequence). The authors extracted at least 5 micrograms of total RNA per sample.

This chain links TRBV3-1 with TRBJ2-7; the D is unclear. Sequenced: blood. The receptor's source is a middle-aged woman in good health. Here the CDR3 reads CASSHGLLITSYEQYF. The CDR3 DNA follows: TGTGCCAGCAGCCACGGCCTTCTTATTACCTCCTACGAGCAGTACTTC.